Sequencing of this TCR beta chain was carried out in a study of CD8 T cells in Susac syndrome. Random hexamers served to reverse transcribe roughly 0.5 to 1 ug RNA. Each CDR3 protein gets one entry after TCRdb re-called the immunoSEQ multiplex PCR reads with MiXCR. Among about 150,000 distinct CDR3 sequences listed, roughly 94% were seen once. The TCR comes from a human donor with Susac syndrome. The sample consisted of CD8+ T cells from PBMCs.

The CDR3 loop reads CASTSDRVRNEQFF. The CDR3, as DNA: TGTGCCAGCACTTCCGACAGGGTTCGCAATGAGCAGTTCTTC. This chain uses TRBV5-6 with TRBJ2-1, with 7 bases identical to TRBD1. Trimming cost V 6 bases and J 6 bases; bases outside gene matches: 9. The CDR3 extends over 14 amino acids. Germline-derived CDR1 and CDR2 are SGHDT and YYEEEE.